This TCR beta chain was identified during a study of cytotoxic CD8 clonotypes in ibrutinib-treated CLL. CDR1 is MGHRA and CDR2 is YSYEKL in the germline V gene. Trimming took 0 bases from V and 5 from J; bases not matched to a gene: 6. The CDR3 extends over 16 amino acids. Profiled with immunoSEQ multiplex PCR; TCRdb holds only in-frame clones, not every one. The sample has about 270,000 clones, around 76% seen once. The chain couples TRBV4-1 to TRBJ2-2, with TRBD1 matching 7 bases. Material: PBMCs, obtained at disease progression, from a patient treated with ibrutinib. The sequence was collected from a human donor with chronic lymphocytic leukemia. The CDR3 DNA follows: TGCGCCAGCAGCCAAGAAGACAGGGCATTAACCGGGGAGCTGTTTTTT. Encoded protein: CASSQEDRALTGELFF.